A selection of T cell receptor beta chains follows, all from one sample in a study of regulatory T cells in long-lasting Graves disease. Using its own MiXCR run on the multiplex PCR reads, TCRdb lists one record per CDR3 protein. The sample consists of about 400,000 distinct CDR3 sequences, about 15% of them appearing once. In addition, the sample was reused for a study of T cells in Graves' hyperthyroidism and ophthalmopathy.

Sample: peripheral blood mononuclear cells (PBMCs), taken at new diagnosis, from a patient treated with antithyroid drugs. These TCRs come from a woman aged 40 to 55 with Graves disease. Both conserved end residues are part of each CDR3. The D gene is left open where the match is weak. Clone size is given for some rows only: seen once, a few or many times, or a class if the clone is expanded.

>few|TRBV6-4|NA|TRBJ2-1
TGTGCCAGCAGTGAAGGCCGGGCGGAGGTCCATGAGCAGTTCTTC
CASSEGRAEVHEQFF
>many|TRBV11-2|NA|TRBJ2-7
TGTGCCAGCAGCTTCGACGATAGGGAGCAGTACTTC
CASSFDDREQYF
>many|TRBV12-3/TRBV12-4|TRBD1|TRBJ1-2
TGTGCCAGCAGGGGACGGACAGGGGGTTTTAACTATGGCTACACCTTC
CASRGRTGGFNYGYTF
>many|TRBV2|TRBD2|TRBJ2-2
TGTGCCAGCAGTGAAGGGAGCGGGAGGTTACCCGGGGAGCTGTTTTTT
CASSEGSGRLPGELFF
>few|TRBV4-1|NA|TRBJ1-5
TGCGCCAGCAGCCCGCTAGCAACGGGGCAGCCCCAGCATTTT
CASSPLATGQPQHF
>many|TRBV5-1|NA|TRBJ1-6
TGCGCCAGCAGCTTGGAACGGAACCATAATTCACCCCTCCACTTT
CASSLERNHNSPLHF
>few|TRBV4-1|NA|TRBJ2-7
TGCGCCAGCAGCCAACTACAGACAACCTACGAGCAGTACTTC
CASSQLQTTYEQYF
>NA|TRBV30|NA|TRBJ2-7
TGTGCCTGGAAGCTCCATGCTAACTCCTACGAGCAGTACTTC
CAWKLHANSYEQYF
>many|TRBV6-5|TRBD1|TRBJ1-1
TGTGCCAGCAGTTACGGGACAGGGGCTGAAGCTTTCTTT
CASSYGTGAEAFF
>NA|TRBV14|NA|TRBJ2-5
TGTGCCAGCAGCCGACAACTCCAAGAGACCCAGTACTTC
CASSRQLQETQYF
>many|TRBV2|NA|TRBJ1-2
TGTGCCAGCAGACCCGGGGGCTATGGCTACACCTTC
CASRPGGYGYTF
>many|TRBV19|NA|TRBJ1-2
TGTGCCAGTAAGATCTCTAGGACAAGGGCCACTGGGTATGGCTACACCTTC
CASKISRTRATGYGYTF
>many|TRBV20-1|NA|TRBJ2-2
TGCAGTGCTAGAGCAAACTCACACGGCACCGGGGAGCTGTTTTTT
CSARANSHGTGELFF
>many|TRBV11-1|TRBD2|TRBJ2-4
TGTGCCAGCAGCTCACCTCCACGGACTAGCGACAAAAACATTCAGTACTTC
CASSSPPRTSDKNIQYF
>many|TRBV19|NA|TRBJ2-3
TGTGCCAGTAGTATAGGCGGCGCCCTGGATACGCAGTATTTT
CASSIGGALDTQYF
>many|TRBV20-1|TRBD2|TRBJ2-3
TGCAGTGCTCGGGGACTACAAAAAGTCCCATTGCGCACAGATACGCAGTATTTT
CSARGLQKVPLRTDTQYF
>many|TRBV19|TRBD2|TRBJ2-1
TGTGCCAGTATACCCCCAGCGGGAGAGGTCAATGAGCAGTTCTTC
CASIPPAGEVNEQFF
>many|TRBV7-2|NA|TRBJ1-2
TGTGCCAGCAGCTTACAGGGTGAGGGCTATGGCTACACCTTC
CASSLQGEGYGYTF
>many|TRBV18|NA|TRBJ2-4
TGTGCCAGCTCACCATTAGGAGGGGGCGCAGGTCAGAACATTCAGTACTTC
CASSPLGGGAGQNIQYF
>many|TRBV30|TRBD2|TRBJ2-2
TGTGCCTGGAGATTGAGCGGGAGAGTAGCCACCGGGGAGCTGTTTTTT
CAWRLSGRVATGELFF
>many|TRBV20-1|NA|TRBJ2-3
TGCAGTGCTAGAGATAAGGCTGGCACAGATACGCAGTATTTT
CSARDKAGTDTQYF
>many|TRBV27|TRBD2|TRBJ2-1
TGTGCCAGCAGTTTATCGACTAGCGGGAGGAGCTCCTACAATGAGCAGTTCTTC
CASSLSTSGRSSYNEQFF